These T cell receptor beta chains were read from a single sample in a study of cytomegalovirus exposure and HLA in healthy donors. The assay was immunoSEQ multiplex PCR, and TCRdb's table has in-frame clones only and misses some. The sample contains fewer than 200,000 clones, roughly 85% of which appear only once. Sequencing was carried out using PBMCs. These receptors came from a man aged 18 to 30 in good health and CMV-seropositive. CDR3s include the opening cysteine and the closing phenylalanine or tryptophan. The D gene is left open where the match is weak.

d_call,j_call,v_call,cdr3_nt,cdr3_aa
.,TRBJ1-2,TRBV5-1,TGCGCCAGCAGCTTACAACAGGGAAACTATGGCTACACCTTC,CASSLQQGNYGYTF
TRBD2,TRBJ2-1,TRBV9,TGTGCCAGCAGCGCGACGACGGCTAGCGGGGAGAATGAGCAGTTCTTC,CASSATTASGENEQFF
TRBD2,TRBJ2-1,TRBV27,TGTGCCAGCAGTCAACTAGCGGGAGGGCCGAATGAGCAGTTCTTC,CASSQLAGGPNEQFF
.,TRBJ2-3,TRBV5-1,TGCGCCAGCAGCGCCGGGGGGCGCAGCACAGATACGCAGTATTTT,CASSAGGRSTDTQYF
.,TRBJ2-3,TRBV7-3,TGTGCCAGCTCCGCGGCGGGGGCCGGCACAGATACGCAGTATTTT,CASSAAGAGTDTQYF
TRBD1,TRBJ1-2,TRBV28,TGTGCCAGCAGTTTAGCCGGGACAGCCTCGGGTGGCTACACCTTC,CASSLAGTASGGYTF
.,TRBJ2-7,TRBV7-3,TGTGCCAGCAGCTTAGGGCTACAGGACGAGCAGTACTTC,CASSLGLQDEQYF
.,TRBJ1-1,TRBV30,TGTGCCTGGGACGGGGGGGGCCAAGTCACTGAAGCTTTCTTT,CAWDGGGQVTEAFF
.,TRBJ2-1,TRBV6-1,TGTGCCAGCAGTAGCGGACCCTTGAAAGAGCAGTTCTTC,CASSSGPLKEQFF
.,TRBJ2-1,TRBV30,TGTGCCTGGAGTTGGGACAAATACAATGAGCAGTTCTTC,CAWSWDKYNEQFF
.,TRBJ1-4,TRBV9,TGTGCCAGCAGCGTATCGGGGAACGAAAATGAAAAACTGTTTTTT,CASSVSGNENEKLFF
.,TRBJ1-2,TRBV6-1,TGTGCCAGCCGCCCTGGCGGGTTTGGAGATGGCTACACCTTC,CASRPGGFGDGYTF
TRBD1,TRBJ1-1,TRBV6-6,TGTGCCAGCAGTTACTCTTGGAACGGACAGGCTGAAGCTTTCTTT,CASSYSWNGQAEAFF
.,TRBJ1-2,TRBV7-9,TGTGCCAGCAGCTCCAACAGACCTTCCGCCACGGGGTACACCTTC,CASSSNRPSATGYTF
TRBD1,TRBJ2-5,TRBV6-1,TGTGCCACACTCCGGGACAGGGGCTTTGAGACCCAGTACTTC,CATLRDRGFETQYF
TRBD2,TRBJ2-5,TRBV18,TGTGCCAGCTCACCTCAAAGTAGCGGGGTGGAGACCCAGTACTTC,CASSPQSSGVETQYF
TRBD2,TRBJ2-5,TRBV5-6,TGTGCCAGCAGCTTGGGGGCACTAGCGGTCCAAGAGACCCAGTACTTC,CASSLGALAVQETQYF
.,TRBJ2-7,TRBV6-5,TGTGCCAGCAGTTACCCGGGGACCTACGAGCAGTACTTC,CASSYPGTYEQYF
.,TRBJ1-2,TRBV5-1,TGCGCCAGCAGCTTGGGACACACGAGCCCCTATGGCTACACCTTC,CASSLGHTSPYGYTF
.,TRBJ2-7,TRBV29-1,TGCAGCGTTGCACCAATTAGGAGGGGACTCTCCTACGAGCAGTACTTC,CSVAPIRRGLSYEQYF
TRBD1,TRBJ2-7,TRBV20-1,TGCAGTGCCGCGACAGGGCCCGAGCAGTACTTC,CSAATGPEQYF
.,TRBJ2-3,TRBV28,TGTGCCAGCAGTTCCCTCCAGGGCACTAGCACAGATACGCAGTATTTT,CASSSLQGTSTDTQYF
.,TRBJ1-5,TRBV21-1,TGTGCCAGCAGCAAAGAGGACAGGGCCCTCAATCAGCCCCAGCATTTT,CASSKEDRALNQPQHF
TRBD1,TRBJ2-5,TRBV10-3,TGTGCCATCAGACAGGGGCTGGACGAGACCCAGTACTTC,CAIRQGLDETQYF
TRBD2,TRBJ2-7,TRBV28,TGTGCCAGCAGTTCGCTAGCGGGAGGGCAGTACGAGCAGTACTTC,CASSSLAGGQYEQYF
.,TRBJ2-2,TRBV6-6,TGTGCCAGCAGTCTCTCCGGGACATTGAACACCGGGGAGCTGTTTTTT,CASSLSGTLNTGELFF
.,TRBJ2-7,TRBV28,TGTGCCAGCAGTTTCTCTGATGGGACAAGGGGTTTCGAGCAGTACTTC,CASSFSDGTRGFEQYF
TRBD2,TRBJ2-3,TRBV9,TGTGCCAGCAGCGTTGACGGGACTAGAGTTGGAGATACGCAGTATTTT,CASSVDGTRVGDTQYF
.,TRBJ1-3,TRBV7-2,TGTGCCAGCAGCTTAGACCCGGTCGGGTCTGGAAACACCATATATTTT,CASSLDPVGSGNTIYF
TRBD1,TRBJ1-6,TRBV28,TGTGCCAGCAGGCGGACAGGAGACAATTCACCCCTCCACTTT,CASRRTGDNSPLHF
.,TRBJ1-4,TRBV2,TGTGCCAGCAGGGAGTCCGGAAGGGGAGGGGAAAAACTGTTTTTT,CASRESGRGGEKLFF
.,TRBJ2-5,TRBV27,TGTGCCAGCAGTTTACGGGACTTCGGGGAGACCCAGTACTTC,CASSLRDFGETQYF
TRBD1,TRBJ2-7,TRBV9,TGTGCCAGCAGCTCCGGACAGGGTTTATCCTACGAGCAGTACTTC,CASSSGQGLSYEQYF
.,TRBJ1-1,TRBV14,TGTGCCAGCAGCCAATCCCAGAACACTGAAGCTTTCTTT,CASSQSQNTEAFF
.,TRBJ1-4,TRBV7-8,TGTGCCAGCAGCTTAGCTTTCGGGGATGGTGAAAAACTGTTTTTT,CASSLAFGDGEKLFF
TRBD2,TRBJ2-3,TRBV9,TGTGCCAGCAGCCCAAGGACTAGCGGGAGAGCAGATACGCAGTATTTT,CASSPRTSGRADTQYF
.,TRBJ2-7,TRBV9,TGTGCCAGCAGCCCACGTGAGGCAGACGAGCAGTACTTC,CASSPREADEQYF
.,TRBJ2-5,TRBV18,TGTGCCAGCTCACCGGGAGAAGAGACCCAGTACTTC,CASSPGEETQYF